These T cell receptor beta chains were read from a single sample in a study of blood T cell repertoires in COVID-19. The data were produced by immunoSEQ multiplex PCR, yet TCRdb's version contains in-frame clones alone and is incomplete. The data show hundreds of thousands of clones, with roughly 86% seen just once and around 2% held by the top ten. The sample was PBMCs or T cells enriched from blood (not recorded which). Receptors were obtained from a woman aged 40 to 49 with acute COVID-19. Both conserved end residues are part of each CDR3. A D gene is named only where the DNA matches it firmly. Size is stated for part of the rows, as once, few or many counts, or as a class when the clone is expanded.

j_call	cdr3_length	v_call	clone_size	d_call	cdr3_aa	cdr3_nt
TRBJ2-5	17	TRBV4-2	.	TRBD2	CASSQIGTSGGFKTQYF	TGTGCCAGCAGCCAAATAGGGACTAGCGGGGGGTTTAAGACCCAGTACTTC
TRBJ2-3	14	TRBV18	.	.	CASSPGRTPSPQYF	TGTGCCAGCTCACCAGGACGGACTCCTTCTCCGCAGTATTTT
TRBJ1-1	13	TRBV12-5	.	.	CASVRTESREAFF	TGTGCTAGTGTCCGCACAGAGTCGCGTGAAGCTTTCTTT
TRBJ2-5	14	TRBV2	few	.	CASCPRGPQETQYF	TGTGCCAGCTGCCCGCGGGGTCCCCAAGAGACCCAGTACTTC
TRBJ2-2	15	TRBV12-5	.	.	CASGLPQQGPGELFF	TGTGCTAGTGGCCTCCCCCAACAGGGTCCCGGGGAGCTGTTTTTT
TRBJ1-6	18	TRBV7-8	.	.	CASSLLDSYFSYNSPLHF	TGTGCCAGCAGCTTATTGGACAGCTATTTCTCCTATAATTCACCCCTCCACTTT
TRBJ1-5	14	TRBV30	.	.	CAWSVGAANQPQHF	TGTGCCTGGAGTGTGGGGGCCGCTAATCAGCCCCAGCATTTT
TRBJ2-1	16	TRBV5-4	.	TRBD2	CASSSSGTSGGNEQFF	TGTGCCAGCAGCAGTTCCGGGACTAGCGGGGGAAATGAGCAGTTCTTC
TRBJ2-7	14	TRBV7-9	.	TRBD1	CASSPRTGGDEQYF	TGTGCCAGCAGCCCCCGGACAGGGGGCGACGAGCAGTACTTC
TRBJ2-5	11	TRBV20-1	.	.	CSARSQETQYF	TGCAGTGCTAGGTCGCAAGAGACCCAGTACTTC
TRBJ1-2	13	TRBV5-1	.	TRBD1	CASSPGQVSGYTF	TGCGCCAGCAGCCCGGGACAGGTTTCTGGCTACACCTTC
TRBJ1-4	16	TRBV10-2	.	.	CASSENNMDYNEKLFF	TGCGCCAGCAGTGAAAATAATATGGACTATAATGAAAAACTGTTTTTT
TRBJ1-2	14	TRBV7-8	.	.	CASSLFGQDYGYTF	TGTGCCAGCAGCTTATTTGGGCAGGACTATGGCTACACCTTC
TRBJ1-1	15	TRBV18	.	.	CASSTAAKTGNRAFF	TGTGCCAGCTCAACCGCCGCGAAAACGGGGAATCGAGCTTTCTTT
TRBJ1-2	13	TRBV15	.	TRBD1	CATSTGQGNGYTF	TGTGCCACCAGCACAGGACAGGGAAATGGCTACACCTTC
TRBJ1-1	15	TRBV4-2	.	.	CASSQLQGMNTEAFF	TGTGCCAGCAGCCAGTTACAGGGAATGAACACTGAAGCTTTCTTT
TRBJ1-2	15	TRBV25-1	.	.	CASSEYTGRGYGYTF	TGTGCCAGCAGTGAATATACAGGGAGGGGCTATGGCTACACCTTC
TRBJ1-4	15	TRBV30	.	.	CAWSGGPLTNEKLFF	TGTGCCTGGAGTGGGGGCCCCTTAACTAATGAAAAACTGTTTTTT
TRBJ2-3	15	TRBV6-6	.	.	CASKGWGGSTDTQYF	TGTGCCAGCAAAGGGTGGGGCGGTAGCACAGATACGCAGTATTTT
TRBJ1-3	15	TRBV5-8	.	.	CASSLGDRSGNTIYF	TGTGCCAGCAGCTTGGGTGACAGGTCTGGAAACACCATATATTTT
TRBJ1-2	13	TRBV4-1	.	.	CASSQEYEHGYTF	TGCGCCAGCAGCCAAGAATACGAGCATGGCTACACCTTC
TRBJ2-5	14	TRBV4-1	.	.	CASSQAPLLETQYF	TGCGCCAGCAGCCAAGCCCCGTTGTTGGAGACCCAGTACTTC
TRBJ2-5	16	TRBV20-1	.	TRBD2	CSASKTSGGARETQYF	TGCAGTGCTAGTAAGACTAGCGGGGGGGCAAGGGAGACCCAGTACTTC
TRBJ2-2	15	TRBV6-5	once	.	CASSYKALGTGELFF	TGTGCCAGCAGTTACAAAGCGCTTGGGACCGGGGAGCTGTTTTTT
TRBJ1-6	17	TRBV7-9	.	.	CASSLVRDSSYNSPLHF	TGTGCCAGCAGCTTGGTCAGGGACTCCTCCTATAATTCACCCCTCCACTTT
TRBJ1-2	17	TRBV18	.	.	CASSPGQGWVTNYGYTF	TGTGCCAGCTCACCTGGCCAGGGCTGGGTAACTAACTATGGCTACACCTTC
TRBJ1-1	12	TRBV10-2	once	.	CASRVRATEAFF	TGCGCCAGCAGGGTCAGGGCCACTGAAGCTTTCTTT
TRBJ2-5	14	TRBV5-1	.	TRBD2	CASDWSGAQETQYF	TGCGCCAGCGATTGGAGCGGGGCGCAAGAGACCCAGTACTTC
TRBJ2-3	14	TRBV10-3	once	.	CAISESQSTDTQYF	TGTGCCATCAGTGAGTCGCAGAGCACAGATACGCAGTATTTT
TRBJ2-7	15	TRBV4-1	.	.	CASSQAPFRGHEQYF	TGCGCCAGCAGCCAAGCCCCTTTCAGGGGCCACGAGCAGTACTTC
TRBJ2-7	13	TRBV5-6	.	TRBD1	CASSRTGPMEQYF	TGTGCCAGCAGCCGGACAGGTCCCATGGAGCAGTACTTC
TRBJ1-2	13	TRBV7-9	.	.	CASSGRQNYGYTF	TGTGCCAGCAGCGGGCGTCAAAACTATGGCTACACCTTC
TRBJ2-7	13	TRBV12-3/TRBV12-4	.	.	CASSGQNFYEQYF	TGTGCCAGCAGTGGACAGAACTTCTACGAGCAGTACTTC
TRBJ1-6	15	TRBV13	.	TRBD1	CASSFTTGVDSPLHF	TGTGCCAGCAGCTTTACGACAGGGGTGGATTCACCCCTCCACTTT
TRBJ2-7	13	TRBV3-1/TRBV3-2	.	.	CASSQMRGHEQYF	TGTGCCAGCAGCCAAATGCGGGGCCACGAGCAGTACTTC
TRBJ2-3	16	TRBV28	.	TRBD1	CASSLTGQLSTDTQYF	TGTGCCAGCAGTTTAACGGGACAGCTAAGCACAGATACGCAGTATTTT
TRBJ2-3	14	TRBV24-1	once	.	CATSGETGTDTQYF	TGTGCCACCAGTGGCGAGACAGGCACAGATACGCAGTATTTT
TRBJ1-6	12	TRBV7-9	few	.	CASREQTSPLHF	TGTGCCAGCAGGGAACAGACATCACCCCTCCACTTT
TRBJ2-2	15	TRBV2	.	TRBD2	CASGPSGGNTGELFF	TGTGCCAGCGGTCCTAGCGGGGGGAACACCGGGGAGCTGTTTTTT
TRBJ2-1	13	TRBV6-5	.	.	CASSYETDNEQFF	TGTGCCAGCAGTTACGAGACAGACAATGAGCAGTTCTTC
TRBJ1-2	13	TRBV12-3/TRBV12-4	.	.	CASSLVEGGGYTF	TGTGCCAGCAGTTTAGTTGAAGGGGGTGGCTACACCTTC
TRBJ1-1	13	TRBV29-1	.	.	CSVNANRPRTAFF	TGCAGCGTAAACGCGAACAGGCCTCGTACAGCTTTCTTT
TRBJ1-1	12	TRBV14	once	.	CASSQDFQEAFF	TGTGCCAGCAGCCAAGATTTCCAGGAAGCTTTCTTT
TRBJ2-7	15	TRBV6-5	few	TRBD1	CASSSTGGRVREQYF	TGTGCCAGCAGTTCAACAGGGGGCCGGGTGCGCGAGCAGTACTTC
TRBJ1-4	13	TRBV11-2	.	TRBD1	CASSLTGQDGLFF	TGTGCCAGCAGCTTAACTGGACAGGACGGACTGTTTTTT
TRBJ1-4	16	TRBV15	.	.	CATSRDQAQLNEKLFF	TGTGCCACCAGCAGAGATCAGGCACAGCTAAACGAAAAACTGTTTTTT
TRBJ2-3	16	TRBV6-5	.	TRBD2	CASSYPSSGGTDTQYF	TGTGCCAGCAGTTACCCTTCTAGCGGGGGCACAGATACGCAGTATTTT
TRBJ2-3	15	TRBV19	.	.	CASSGRGTRPDTQYF	TGTGCCAGTAGCGGGCGGGGCACTCGCCCAGATACGCAGTATTTT
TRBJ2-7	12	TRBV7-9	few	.	CASSLGAYEQYF	TGTGCCAGCAGTCTCGGAGCCTACGAGCAGTACTTC
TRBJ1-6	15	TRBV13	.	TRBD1	CASSFGGQGLGPLHF	TGTGCCAGCAGCTTTGGGGGACAGGGGTTGGGACCCCTCCACTTT
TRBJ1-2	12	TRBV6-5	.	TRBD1	CASTYYRGSYTF	TGTGCCAGCACCTACTACAGGGGTAGCTACACCTTC
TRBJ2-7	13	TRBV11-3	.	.	CASSSGVTYEQYF	TGTGCCAGCAGCTCGGGAGTAACCTACGAGCAGTACTTC
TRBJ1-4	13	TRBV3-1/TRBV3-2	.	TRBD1	CASSQPPDRALFF	TGTGCCAGCAGCCAACCCCCCGACAGGGCACTGTTTTTT